This T cell receptor beta chain was observed in a study of blood T cell repertoires in COVID-19. Using immunoSEQ multiplex PCR, the repertoire was profiled, and TCRdb retains in-frame clones only, with some absent. The data contain under 350,000 clones, around 90% of them seen just once; the ten biggest clones take up more than 6%. V was cut by 5 bases and J by 9 bases, with 14 bases left in between. The CDR3 has 13 residues. Germline V gene lookup returns CDR1 SGHVS and CDR2 FQNEAQ. This TCR was sampled from a woman between 25 and 40 years old with COVID-19, enrolled during active disease. The sequencing sample was made of peripheral blood. The chain joins TRBV7-8 to TRBJ2-1; D is perhaps TRBD1 (5 bases). CDR3 DNA sequence: TGTGCCAGCAGCCAGCAGGGATGGATTGAGCAGTTCTTC. It is translated as CASSQQGWIEQFF.